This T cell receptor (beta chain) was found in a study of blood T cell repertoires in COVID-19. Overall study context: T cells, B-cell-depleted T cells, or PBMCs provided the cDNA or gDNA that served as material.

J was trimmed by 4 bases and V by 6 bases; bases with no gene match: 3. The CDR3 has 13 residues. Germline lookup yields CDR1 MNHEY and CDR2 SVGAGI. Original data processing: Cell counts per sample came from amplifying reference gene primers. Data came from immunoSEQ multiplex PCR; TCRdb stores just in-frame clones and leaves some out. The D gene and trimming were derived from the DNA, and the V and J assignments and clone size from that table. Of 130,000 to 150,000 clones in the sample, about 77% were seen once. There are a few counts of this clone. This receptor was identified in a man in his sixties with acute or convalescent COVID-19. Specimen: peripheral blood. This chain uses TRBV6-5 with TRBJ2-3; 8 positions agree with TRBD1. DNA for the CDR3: TGTGCCAGCAGGGCAGGGGGCGCAGATACGCAGTATTTT. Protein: CASRAGGADTQYF.